A single sample gave rise to the 21 T cell receptor beta chains below, sequenced in a study of glioma-infiltrating T cells. Amplification of TCR alpha and beta CDR3 regions from RNA used iRepertoire nested multiplex PCR. MiXCR, run by TCRdb on the multiplex PCR reads, gives a single entry per CDR3 protein. The sample contains 84,000 or so distinct CDR3 sequences, 23% of which appear only once. Input material: glioma tissue, nonneoplastic brain tissue, or PBMCs (not recorded which). Receptors originate from a human donor with low-grade glioma or glioblastoma, undergoing nonglioma brain surgery, or in good health (not recorded which).

This clonotype was seen many times. V usage is TRBV27 and J usage is TRBJ2-2; D remains ambiguous. The V gene lost 3 bases and the J gene lost 2 bases, with 7 bases spanning the gap. CDR1 and CDR2 (germline): MNHEY, SMNVEV (reference sequence). This CDR3 comprises 14 residues. CDR3 sequence reads: CASSFRPNTGELFF. CDR3 in DNA: TGTGCCAGCAGTTTCCGCCCCAACACCGGGGAGCTGTTTTTT.

Turning to this clonotype: Being one base from a much bigger clone, this may be a read error. The chain recombines TRBV5-4 with TRBJ2-3, with D tentatively TRBD2 (6 bases). The V gene's germline CDR1 is SGHNT and CDR2 YYREEE (reference sequence). The CDR3 loop spans 15 amino acids. CDR3 coding DNA: TGTGCCAGCAGCTTGGTGTCTAGCACGCGGGATACGAAGTATTTT. Protein: CASSLVSSTRDTKYF.

This clonotype was counted at least ten times. The chain recombines TRBV6-1 with TRBJ1-1, with a tentative D call TRBD1 (5 bases). V was cut by 8 bases and J by 10 bases, with 20 bases left in between. From germline, CDR1 is MNHNS and CDR2 SASEGT. The CDR3 runs 13 residues. The CDR3 here is CASQGPDRGGAFF. In nucleotides, the CDR3 is TGTGCCAGCCAGGGACCGGACCGGGGGGGAGCTTTCTTT.

This clonotype was seen only a few times. V gene TRBV6-4 combines with J gene TRBJ2-7, with no clear D. Trimming pared 0 bases from V and 1 base from J, leaving 10 bases between. Germline V gene sequence: CDR1 MRHNA, CDR2 SNTAGT. This CDR3 spans 15 amino acids. In DNA form, the CDR3 reads TGTGCCAGCAGTGACTCAAGGGAATGGTCCTACGAGCAGTACTTC. This gives the protein CASSDSREWSYEQYF.

This clonotype came up many times. The chain links TRBV19 to TRBJ1-5; perhaps TRBD1 as D (6 bases). Germline V gives CDR1 LNHDA, CDR2 SQIVND (reference sequence). Trimming cost V 4 bases and J 0 bases, with 13 bases left between them. This CDR3 is built from 16 residues. The CDR3 DNA sequence: TGTGCCAGTAGTACTCAGGGGCGCTATAGCAATCAGCCCCAGCATTTT. Translation gives CASSTQGRYSNQPQHF.

This clonotype was found many times. The chain links TRBV15 to TRBJ2-1; no firm D call. The V gene's germline CDR1 is LNHNV and CDR2 YYDKDF (reference sequence). The ends were cut back, 4 bases at V and 4 bases at J, with 11 bases in the middle. The CDR3 contains 14 residues. CDR3 nucleotides: TGTGCCACCAGCAAAGTGACGGTTTACAATGAGCAGTTCTTC. This translates into CATSKVTVYNEQFF. Together with reference TRBV15 and TRBJ2-1, the CDR3 gives the full variable domain: DAMVIQNPRYQVTQFGKPVTLSCSQTLNHNVMYWYQQKSSQAPKLLFHYYDKDFNNEADTPDNFQSRRPNTSFCFLDIRSPGLGDTAMYLCATSKVTVYNEQFFGPGTRLTVL.

This clonotype was detected many times. The rearrangement joins TRBV10-3 to TRBJ1-5; 7 bases are a match to TRBD1. The CDR3 has 13 amino acids. Germline CDR1 and CDR2: ENHRY and SYGVKD. The V and J ends lost 8 bases and 4 bases, in that order; junction bases with no gene match: 5. The CDR3 DNA follows: TGTGCCATCGGACAGGACTATAATCAGCCCCAGCATTTT. Residues: CAIGQDYNQPQHF.

Of note for this clonotype: A junction end diverges from the germline sequence, so it may reflect a read error. The chain is built from TRBV6-1 and TRBJ2-7; possibly TRBD1 for D (8 bases). The germline gives CDR1 MNHNS, CDR2 SASEGT. The length of the CDR3 is 15 residues. The CDR3 loop reads CGSSGEGDRPYEQYF. The DNA for the CDR3 is TGCGGCAGCAGTGGGGAGGGGGACAGGCCCTACGAGCAGTACTTC.

As to this clonotype: Its ends do not fully match the called genes, so a read error is possible. V gene TRBV4-1 combines with J gene TRBJ2-1; 9 nucleotides match TRBD2. This CDR3 has 18 amino acids. Germline V gives CDR1 MGHRA, CDR2 YSYEKL. The CDR3 DNA reads TGCGCCAGCAGCCAAAGGCCATTAGCGGGAGAGGGCTACAATGAGCAGTCCTTC. Translated: CASSQRPLAGEGYNEQSF.

About this clonotype: Sequence at one end of the junction differs from germline and may be a read error. V gene TRBV20-1 combines with J gene TRBJ2-7, with D hard to call. The CDR3 length is 14 residues. The germline V gene encodes CDR1 DFQATT and CDR2 SNEGSKA (reference sequence). The CDR3, as DNA: TGCAGTGTTAGAGAGTCCAGCGTACCCTACGAGCAGTACTTC. This gives the protein CSVRESSVPYEQYF.

The V and J genes are TRBV6-1 and TRBJ2-7; D may be TRBD1 (5 bases). Trimming cost V 4 bases and J 0 bases, with 10 bases left between them. The CDR3 extends over 14 amino acids. Germline V lookup: CDR1 MNHNS, CDR2 SASEGT. Here the CDR3 DNA reads TGTGCCAGCAGTGCGACAGCGAGCTCCTACGAGCAGTACTTC. This translates into CASSATASSYEQYF.

The V and J genes are TRBV29-1 and TRBJ2-3, with TRBD2 matching over 12 bases. Germline CDR1 SQVTM, CDR2 ANQGSEA. The CDR3 contains 15 residues. V was pared by 6 bases and J by 2 bases, with 6 bases of the junction left unmatched. CDR3: CSVVTSGGSTDTQYF. The CDR3 region has the DNA TGCAGCGTGGTCACTAGCGGGGGGTCCACAGATACGCAGTATTTT.

This clonotype was counted between two and nine times. V is TRBV2 and J is TRBJ2-1; D gene ambiguous. The V and J ends lost 10 bases and 3 bases respectively, with 16 bases between them. The germline V gene encodes CDR1 SNHLY and CDR2 FYNNEI. The CDR3 spans 14 residues. CDR3 region: CATKSENRYNEQFF. The DNA of the CDR3 is TGTGCCACCAAAAGCGAAAATCGCTACAATGAGCAGTTCTTC.

Points on this clonotype: A much larger clone is a single base away; this may be a read error. This chain links TRBV12-3 or TRBV12-4 with TRBJ1-1; D ambiguous. CDR3 length equals 16 residues. With 0 bases removed from V and 7 bases from J, the gap between germline ends came to 18 bases. CDR3 bases: TGTGCCAGCAGTTTAGCGCGGGGTAGGATAGACATTGAAGCTTTCTTT. Residues: CASSLARGRIDIEAFF.

There are a few counts of this clonotype. The V and J genes are TRBV4-2 and TRBJ2-3, with 10 positions matching TRBD2. Germline CDR1 reads LGHNA; CDR2 reads YNFKEQ. There are 15 residues in the CDR3. With 4 bases clipped from V and 6 bases from J, the junction kept 7 bases outside the gene matches. CDR3 DNA sequence: TGTGCCAGCAGCCCCCTGGCTAGCGGGGGTGATACGCAGTATTTT. This gives the protein CASSPLASGGDTQYF.

The chain is built from TRBV19 and TRBJ2-1; D could derive from TRBD1 or TRBD2 (7 bases each). The CDR3 has 16 amino acids. Trimming pared 5 bases from V and 3 bases from J, leaving 17 bases between. The V gene's germline CDR1 is LNHDA and CDR2 SQIVND (reference sequence). The CDR3 is CASSLIRGGVYNEQFF. CDR3 in DNA: TGTGCCAGTAGTTTAATCAGGGGGGGGGTCTACAATGAGCAGTTCTTC.

This clonotype appeared a few times. The V call is TRBV4-2, the J call TRBJ2-3; TRBD1 aligns across 7 bases. This CDR3 has 18 residues. J lost 4 bases, V lost 4 bases, and 17 bases had no gene match. The V gene's germline CDR1 is LGHNA and CDR2 YNFKEQ. CDR3 coding DNA: TGTGCCAGCAGCCGGATTCTAAGACAGGGCGCCCCCGCAGATACGCAGTATTTT. Its translation is CASSRILRQGAPADTQYF.

Many counts were recorded for this clonotype. This chain links TRBV10-3 with TRBJ1-5; 11 nucleotides line up with TRBD1. The V and J ends lost 3 bases and 5 bases, in that order; junction bases with no gene match: 3. The CDR3 is 15 amino acids. The germline gives CDR1 ENHRY, CDR2 SYGVKD. As DNA, the CDR3 is TGTGCCATCAGTGACTCGGACAGGGGGCATCAGCCCCAGCATTTT. Amino acid sequence: CAISDSDRGHQPQHF.

The chain uses TRBV6-6 and TRBJ1-3, with unresolved D. The germline V and J ends were trimmed by 0 bases and 0 bases, with 9 bases remaining between them. CDR3 length: 16 amino acids. Germline V gene sequence: CDR1 MNHNY, CDR2 SVGAGI (reference sequence). The DNA of the CDR3 is TGTGCCAGCAGTTACTCGCCGGGAAACTCTGGAAACACCATATATTTT. Protein: CASSYSPGNSGNTIYF.

This clonotype was observed many times. This chain joins TRBV20-1 and TRBJ2-5; TRBD2 aligns across 7 bases. Germline assignment: CDR1 DFQATT and CDR2 SNEGSKA (reference sequence). Trimming at V came to 3 bases and at J to 5 bases, leaving 6 bases not matched to a gene. CDR3 length: 13 residues. In DNA, the CDR3 is TGCAGTGCTAGGGCACTAGCGTCGGAGACCCAGTACTTC. Encoded protein: CSARALASETQYF.

CDR3: CASSRTSGFPPTYEQYF. CDR3 sequence (DNA): TGTGCCAGCAGTCGGACTAGCGGGTTCCCTCCCACCTACGAGCAGTACTTC. The V gene is TRBV7-9, the J gene TRBJ2-7; 11 nucleotides match TRBD2. Germline V gene data show CDR1 as SEHNR and CDR2 as FQNEAQ (reference sequence). This CDR3 is 17 amino acids long. V was pared by 6 bases and J by 2 bases, with 12 bases of the junction left unmatched.